This T cell receptor (beta chain) was retrieved from a study of cytomegalovirus exposure and HLA in healthy donors. Study findings and constraints: Cytomegalovirus association was assigned to approximately 160 TCR beta chains. Later analysis demonstrated an association between a missense DCLRE1C variant and TCR beta V- and J-gene trimming. Productive rates of about 90% or about 30% were seen for most TCR beta V segments in an earlier analysis.

It was healthy bone marrow donors who served as donors. The PCR contained 60 Vbeta and 13 Jbeta primers. TCRdb keeps only in-frame clones here, not all; method: immunoSEQ multiplex PCR. The sample shows 29,000 or so clones, about 60% of them seen only once. Details on this clone: The antigen remains unidentified.

This receptor was identified in a male donor in good health and CMV-seropositive. The sample taken for sequencing was PBMCs.

The CDR3 coding sequence is TGTGCCAGCAGCTTTGACGGGAACTATGGCTACACCTTC. Translation gives CASSFDGNYGYTF. The rearrangement joins TRBV5-4 to TRBJ1-2; D is unresolved. Looked up from germline, CDR1 is SGHNT and CDR2 is YYREEE (reference sequence). This CDR3 contains 13 residues. The V and J ends lost 2 bases and 2 bases respectively, with 7 bases between them.